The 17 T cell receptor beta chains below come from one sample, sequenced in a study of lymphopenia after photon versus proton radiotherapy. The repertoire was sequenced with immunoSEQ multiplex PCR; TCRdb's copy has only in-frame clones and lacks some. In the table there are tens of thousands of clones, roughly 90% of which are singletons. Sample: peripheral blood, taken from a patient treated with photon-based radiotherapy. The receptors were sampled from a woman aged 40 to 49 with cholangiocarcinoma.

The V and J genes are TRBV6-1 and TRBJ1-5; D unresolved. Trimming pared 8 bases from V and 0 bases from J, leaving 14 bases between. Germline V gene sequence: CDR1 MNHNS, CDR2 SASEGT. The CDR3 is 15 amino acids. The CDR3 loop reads CASELGLYSNQPQHF. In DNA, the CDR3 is TGTGCCAGCGAATTAGGTCTTTATAGCAATCAGCCCCAGCATTTT.

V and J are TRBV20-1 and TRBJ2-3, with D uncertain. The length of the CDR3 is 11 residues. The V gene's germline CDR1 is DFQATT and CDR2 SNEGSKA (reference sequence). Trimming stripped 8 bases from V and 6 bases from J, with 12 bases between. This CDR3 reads CSTARYDTQYF. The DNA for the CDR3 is TGCAGTACCGCTAGATACGATACGCAGTATTTT.

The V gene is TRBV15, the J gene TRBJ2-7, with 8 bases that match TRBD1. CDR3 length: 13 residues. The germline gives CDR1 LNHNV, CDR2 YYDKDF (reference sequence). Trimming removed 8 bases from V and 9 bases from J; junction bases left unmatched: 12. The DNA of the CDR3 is TGTGCCACCTCCCCGGGACAGGTTTTTGCGCAGTACTTC. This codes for CATSPGQVFAQYF.

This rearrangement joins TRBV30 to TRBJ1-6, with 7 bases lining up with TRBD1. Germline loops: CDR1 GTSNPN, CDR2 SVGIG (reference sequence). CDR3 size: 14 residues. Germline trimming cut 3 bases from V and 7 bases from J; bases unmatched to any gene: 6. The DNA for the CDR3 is TGTGCCTGGAGGGTATCAGGGGGGAATTCACCCCTCCACTTT. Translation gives CAWRVSGGNSPLHF.

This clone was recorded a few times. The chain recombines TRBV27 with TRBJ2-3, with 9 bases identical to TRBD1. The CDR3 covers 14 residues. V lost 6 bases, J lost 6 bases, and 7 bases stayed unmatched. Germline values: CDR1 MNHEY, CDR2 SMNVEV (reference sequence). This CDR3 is CASSLQGAADTQYF. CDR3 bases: TGTGCCAGCAGCCTACAGGGGGCGGCGGATACGCAGTATTTT.

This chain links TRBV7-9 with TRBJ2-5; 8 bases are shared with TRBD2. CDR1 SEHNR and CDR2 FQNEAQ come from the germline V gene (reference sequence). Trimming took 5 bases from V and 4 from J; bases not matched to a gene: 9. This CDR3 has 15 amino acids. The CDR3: CASSPYRGGPETQYF. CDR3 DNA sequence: TGTGCCAGCAGCCCATATCGGGGGGGCCCAGAGACCCAGTACTTC.

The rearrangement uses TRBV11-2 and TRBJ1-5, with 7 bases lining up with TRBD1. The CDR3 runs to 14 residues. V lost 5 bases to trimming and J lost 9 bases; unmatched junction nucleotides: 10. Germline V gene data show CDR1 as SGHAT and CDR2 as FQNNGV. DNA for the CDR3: TGTGCCAGCAGCCCGGCGGGGCAGGGGGTGCCCCAGCATTTT. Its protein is CASSPAGQGVPQHF.

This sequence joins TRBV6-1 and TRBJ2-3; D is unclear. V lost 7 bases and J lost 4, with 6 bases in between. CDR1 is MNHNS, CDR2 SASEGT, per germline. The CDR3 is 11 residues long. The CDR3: CASTAADTQYF. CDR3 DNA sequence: TGTGCCAGCACCGCTGCAGATACGCAGTATTTT.

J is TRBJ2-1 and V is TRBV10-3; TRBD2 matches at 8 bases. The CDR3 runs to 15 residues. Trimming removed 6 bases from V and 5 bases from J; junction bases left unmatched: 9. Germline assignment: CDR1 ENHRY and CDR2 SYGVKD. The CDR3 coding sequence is TGTGCCATCAGGGACGGGAGGGCCTTGGACAATGAGCAGTTCTTC. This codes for CAIRDGRALDNEQFF.

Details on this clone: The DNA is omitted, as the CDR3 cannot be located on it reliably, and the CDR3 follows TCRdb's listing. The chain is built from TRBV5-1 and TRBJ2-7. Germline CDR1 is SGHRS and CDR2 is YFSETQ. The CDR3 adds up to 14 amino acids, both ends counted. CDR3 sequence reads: CASSSSADPYEQYF.

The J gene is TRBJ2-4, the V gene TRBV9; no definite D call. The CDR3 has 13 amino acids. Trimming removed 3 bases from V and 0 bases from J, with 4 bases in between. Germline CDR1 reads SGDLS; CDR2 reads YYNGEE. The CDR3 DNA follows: TGTGCCAGCAGCGCCCAAGCCAAAAACATTCAGTACTTC. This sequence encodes CASSAQAKNIQYF.

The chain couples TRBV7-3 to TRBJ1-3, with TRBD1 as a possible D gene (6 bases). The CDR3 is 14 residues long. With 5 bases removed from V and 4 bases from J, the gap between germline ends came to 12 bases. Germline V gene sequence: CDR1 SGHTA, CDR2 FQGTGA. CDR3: CASSPTGSGNTIYF. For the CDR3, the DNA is TGTGCCAGCAGCCCGACAGGTTCAGGAAACACCATATATTTT.

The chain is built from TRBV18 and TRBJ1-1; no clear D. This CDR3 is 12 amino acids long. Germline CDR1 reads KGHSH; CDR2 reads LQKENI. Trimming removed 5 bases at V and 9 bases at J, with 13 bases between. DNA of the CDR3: TGTGCCAGCTCAACCCCTTTAAAAAAAGCTTTCTTT. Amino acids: CASSTPLKKAFF.

The DNA of the CDR3 is TGTGCCAGCATACACAGGGACGACACCATATATTTT. Translating gives CASIHRDDTIYF. V and J are TRBV6-5 and TRBJ1-3, with a weak D call TRBD1 (6 bases). This CDR3 spans 12 amino acids. Trimming shortened V by 7 bases and J by 8 bases, and 12 bases separated the two germline ends. Per germline, CDR1 MNHEY and CDR2 SVGAGI.

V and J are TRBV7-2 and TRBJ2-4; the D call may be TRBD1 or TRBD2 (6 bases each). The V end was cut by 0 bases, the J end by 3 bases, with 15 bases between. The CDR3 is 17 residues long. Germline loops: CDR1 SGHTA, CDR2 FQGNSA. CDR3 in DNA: TGTGCCAGCAGCTTAGCATTACAGGGAGGAGGCAAAAACATTCAGTACTTC. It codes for CASSLALQGGGKNIQYF. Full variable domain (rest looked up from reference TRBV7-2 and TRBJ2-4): GAGVSQSPSNKVTEKGKDVELRCDPISGHTALYWYRQSLGQGLEFLIYFQGNSAPDKSGLPSDRFSAERTGGSVSTLTIQRTQQEDSAVYLCASSLALQGGGKNIQYFGAGTRLSVL.

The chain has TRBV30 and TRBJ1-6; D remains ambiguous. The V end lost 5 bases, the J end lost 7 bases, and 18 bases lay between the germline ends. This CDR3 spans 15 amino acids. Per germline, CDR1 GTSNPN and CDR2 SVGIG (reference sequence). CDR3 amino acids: CAWGQGKVGNSPLHF. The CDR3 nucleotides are TGTGCCTGGGGGCAAGGGAAGGTGGGAAATTCACCCCTCCACTTT.

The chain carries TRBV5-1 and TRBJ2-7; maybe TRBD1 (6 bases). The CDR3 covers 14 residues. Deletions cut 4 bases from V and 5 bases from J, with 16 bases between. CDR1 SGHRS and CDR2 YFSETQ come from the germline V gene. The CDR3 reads CASSTVQGTHEQYF. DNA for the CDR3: TGCGCCAGCAGCACCGTTCAGGGGACCCACGAGCAGTACTTC. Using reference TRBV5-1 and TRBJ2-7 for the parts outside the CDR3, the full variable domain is KAGVTQTPRYLIKTRGQQVTLSCSPISGHRSVSWYQQTPGQGLQFLFEYFSETQRNKGNFPGRFSGRQFSNSRSEMNVSTLELGDSALYLCASSTVQGTHEQYFGPGTRLTVT.